These 5 T cell receptor beta chains were sequenced from one sample in a study of shared clonotypes between healthy human individuals. Method: immunoSEQ multiplex PCR; TCRdb's copy keeps in-frame clones and lacks some. The repertoire has over 2 million clones, 85% to 95% of them found once; the top ten carry roughly 1.1%. Terminally differentiated effector memory CD45RA+ cells were excluded by CCR7 positive selection of CD45RO-negative cells. Input material: naive CD8+ T cells sorted from blood. These receptors all come from a man aged 18-30 years in good health.

The rearrangement links TRBV7-9 to TRBJ1-6; unclear D gene. CDR1 SEHNR and CDR2 FQNEAQ come from the germline V gene (reference sequence). This CDR3 spans 14 amino acids. V was clipped by 2 bases and J by 8 bases, with 10 bases between them. In nucleotides, the CDR3 is TGTGCCAGCAGCTTACCAGGCGGGTATTCACCCCTCCACTTT. Amino acid sequence: CASSLPGGYSPLHF.

J is TRBJ1-1 and V is TRBV6-5, with D hard to call. The CDR3 is 16 amino acids. Trimming removed 0 bases at V and 1 base at J, with 12 bases between. Germline assignment: CDR1 MNHEY and CDR2 SVGAGI. CDR3: CASSYSIASSNTEAFF. The CDR3 DNA sequence: TGTGCCAGCAGTTACTCGATCGCGAGTTCGAACACTGAAGCTTTCTTT.

Concerning this clone: Other DNA sequences from this sample encode an identical CDR3 as well. J is TRBJ2-7 and V is TRBV27, with a possible D match to TRBD2 (5 bases). The CDR3 extends over 13 amino acids. In germline, CDR1 is MNHEY, CDR2 SMNVEV (reference sequence). V was clipped by 2 bases and J by 2 bases, with 7 bases between them. The chain's CDR3 is CASSLKRPYEQYF. The CDR3 region has the DNA TGTGCCAGCAGTTTAAAGCGGCCCTACGAGCAGTACTTC.

V is TRBV6-6 and J is TRBJ2-2; D is uncertain. The germline V gene encodes CDR1 MNHNY and CDR2 SVGAGI (reference sequence). The germline V and J ends were trimmed by 5 bases and 5 bases, with 12 bases remaining between them. CDR3 length equals 14 residues. The CDR3 bases are TGTGCCAGCAGTCCCCTGGGTTCAACCGGGGAGCTGTTTTTT. As protein: CASSPLGSTGELFF.

This chain connects TRBV5-1 to TRBJ2-7, with a possible D match to TRBD1 (6 bases). From germline, CDR1 is SGHRS and CDR2 YFSETQ. The length of the CDR3 is 16 residues. V was clipped by 1 base and J by 0 bases, with 14 bases between them. CDR3 amino acids: CASSLLGQTSSYEQYF. The CDR3 region has the DNA TGCGCCAGCAGCTTGTTGGGACAAACGAGCTCCTACGAGCAGTACTTC.